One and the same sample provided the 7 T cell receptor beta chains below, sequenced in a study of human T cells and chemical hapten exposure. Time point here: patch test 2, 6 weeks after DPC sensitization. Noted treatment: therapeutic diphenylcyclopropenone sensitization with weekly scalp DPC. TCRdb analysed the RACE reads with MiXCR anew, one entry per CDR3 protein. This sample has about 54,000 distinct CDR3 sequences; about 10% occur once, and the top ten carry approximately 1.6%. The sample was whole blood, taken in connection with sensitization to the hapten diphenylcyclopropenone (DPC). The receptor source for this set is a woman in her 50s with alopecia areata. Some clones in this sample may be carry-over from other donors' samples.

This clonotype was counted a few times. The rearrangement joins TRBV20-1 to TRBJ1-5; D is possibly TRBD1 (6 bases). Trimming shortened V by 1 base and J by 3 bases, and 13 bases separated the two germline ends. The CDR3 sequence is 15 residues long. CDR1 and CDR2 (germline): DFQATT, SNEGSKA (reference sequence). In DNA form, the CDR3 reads TGCAGTGCTAGAGTCCCGGGACATTACAATCAGCCCCAGCATTTT. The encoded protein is CSARVPGHYNQPQHF.

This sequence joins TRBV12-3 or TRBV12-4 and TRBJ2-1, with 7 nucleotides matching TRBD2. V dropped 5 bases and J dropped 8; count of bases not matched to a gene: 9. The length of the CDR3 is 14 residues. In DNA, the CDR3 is TGTGCCAGCAGTCCGGGAGGTCTTTTCGATGAGCAGTTCTTC. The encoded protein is CASSPGGLFDEQFF.

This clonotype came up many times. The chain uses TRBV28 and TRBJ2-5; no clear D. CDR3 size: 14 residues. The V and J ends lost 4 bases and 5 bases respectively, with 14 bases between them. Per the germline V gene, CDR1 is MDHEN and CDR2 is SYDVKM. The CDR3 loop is CASSWVSPPETQYF. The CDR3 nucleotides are TGTGCCAGCAGTTGGGTCTCCCCGCCGGAGACCCAGTACTTC.

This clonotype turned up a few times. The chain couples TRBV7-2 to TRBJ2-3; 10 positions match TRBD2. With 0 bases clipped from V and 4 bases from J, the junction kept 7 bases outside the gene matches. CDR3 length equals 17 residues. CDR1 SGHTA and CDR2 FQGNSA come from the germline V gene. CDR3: CASSLAGSGGMADTQYF. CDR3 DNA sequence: TGTGCCAGCAGCTTAGCGGGTAGCGGGGGGATGGCAGATACGCAGTATTTT.

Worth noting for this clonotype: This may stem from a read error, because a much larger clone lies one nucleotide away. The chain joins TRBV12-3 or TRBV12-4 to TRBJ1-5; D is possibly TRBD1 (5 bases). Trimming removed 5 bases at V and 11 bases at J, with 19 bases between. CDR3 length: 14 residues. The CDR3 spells CASSRDRVTYAQHF. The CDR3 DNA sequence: TGTGCCAGCAGTCGGGACCGCGTCACATACGCCCAGCATTTT.

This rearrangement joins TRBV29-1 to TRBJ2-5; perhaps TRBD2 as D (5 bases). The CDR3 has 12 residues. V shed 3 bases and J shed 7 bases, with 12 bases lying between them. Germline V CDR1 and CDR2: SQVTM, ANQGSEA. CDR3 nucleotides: TGCAGCGTTGATGTGGAGGTAACGACCCAGTACTTC. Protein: CSVDVEVTTQYF. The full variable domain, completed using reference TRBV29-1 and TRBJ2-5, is SAVISQKPSRDICQRGTSLTIQCQVDSQVTMMFWYRQQPGQSLTLIATANQGSEATYESGFVIDKFPISRPNLTFSTLTVSNMSPEDSSIYLCSVDVEVTTQYFGPGTRLLVL.

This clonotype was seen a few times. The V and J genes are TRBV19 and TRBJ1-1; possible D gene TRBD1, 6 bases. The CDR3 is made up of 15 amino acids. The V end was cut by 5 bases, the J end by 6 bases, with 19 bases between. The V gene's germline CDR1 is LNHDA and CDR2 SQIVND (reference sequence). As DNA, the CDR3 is TGTGCCAGTAGTGAGAGGTGGACAGAAGGTCCTGAAGCTTTCTTT. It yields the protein CASSERWTEGPEAFF. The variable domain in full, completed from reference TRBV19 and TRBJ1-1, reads DGGITQSPKYLFRKEGQNVTLSCEQNLNHDAMYWYRQDPGQGLRLIYYSQIVNDFQKGDIAEGYSVSREKKESFPLTVTSAQKNPTAFYLCASSERWTEGPEAFFGQGTRLTVV.